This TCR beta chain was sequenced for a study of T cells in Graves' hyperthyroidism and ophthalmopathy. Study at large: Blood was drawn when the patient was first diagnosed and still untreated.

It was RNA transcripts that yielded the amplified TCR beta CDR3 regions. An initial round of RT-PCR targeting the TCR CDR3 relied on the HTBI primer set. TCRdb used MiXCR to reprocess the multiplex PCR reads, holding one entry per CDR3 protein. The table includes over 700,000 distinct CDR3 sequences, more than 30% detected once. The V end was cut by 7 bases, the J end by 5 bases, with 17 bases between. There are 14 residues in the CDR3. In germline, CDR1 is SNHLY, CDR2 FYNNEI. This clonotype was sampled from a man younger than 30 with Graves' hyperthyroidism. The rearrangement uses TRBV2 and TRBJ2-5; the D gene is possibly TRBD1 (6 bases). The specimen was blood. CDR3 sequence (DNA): TGTGCCAGCAAGGGGACAATCCTTGGGGAGACCCAGTACTTC. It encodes CASKGTILGETQYF.